This entry is about one T cell receptor beta chain. The germline V and J ends were trimmed by 3 bases and 4 bases, with 6 bases remaining between them. The CDR3 is made up of 12 amino acids. The germline V gene has CDR1 SEHNR and CDR2 FQNEAQ (reference sequence). TCR beta sequences were obtained from blood CD8+ and CD4+ T cells. Controls were healthy donors (matched for age and sex). The TEMRA cells underwent FACS enrichment, while the CD8+ and CD4+ T cells underwent negative isolation. The data derive from a study of CD8 T cells in Susac syndrome. With random hexamers, about 0.45 to 1 ug RNA was reverse transcribed. TCRdb independently ran MiXCR on the immunoSEQ multiplex PCR reads; one entry per CDR3 protein. The table has roughly 200,000 distinct CDR3 sequences, roughly 95% seen once; the top ten hold 0.1%.

Sample: CD4+ T cells from PBMCs. The sequence was obtained from a human donor in good health. The chain carries TRBV7-9 and TRBJ2-5, with D uncertain. The CDR3: CASSFAVETQYF. CDR3 bases: TGTGCCAGCAGCTTCGCGGTAGAGACCCAGTACTTC. The full variable domain, in which reference TRBV7-9 and TRBJ2-5 provide the parts outside the CDR3, is DTGVSQNPRHKITKRGQNVTFRCDPISEHNRLYWYRQTLGQGPEFLTYFQNEAQLEKSRLLSDRFSAERPKGSFSTLEIQRTEQGDSAMYLCASSFAVETQYFGPGTRLLVL.